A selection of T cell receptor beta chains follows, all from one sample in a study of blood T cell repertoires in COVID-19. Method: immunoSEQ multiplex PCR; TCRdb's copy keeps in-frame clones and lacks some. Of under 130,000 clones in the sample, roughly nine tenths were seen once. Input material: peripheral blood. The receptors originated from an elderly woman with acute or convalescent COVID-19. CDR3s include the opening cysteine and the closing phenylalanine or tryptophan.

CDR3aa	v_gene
CASTQQGMNTEAFF	TRBV2
CASSLGAGYYGYTF	TRBV11-2
CASSPTAGVHYGYTF	TRBV27
CASSLQGGKLFF	TRBV6-5
CASSFARGSLWGGGSEAFF	TRBV27
CASSSFGGGNNSPLHF	TRBV6-5
CASSLEPTGTGNTIYF	TRBV5-4
CASSLGPGSGNTIYF	TRBV5-1
CASSLNDRGLTGELFF	TRBV7-8
CASSLYKDSTEAFF	TRBV7-2
CASSLAGTASVAGELFF	TRBV5-1
CASSFRNTGELFF	TRBV27
CASTVGQKANTGELFF	TRBV9
CAISGQEASSGNTIYF	TRBV10-3
CASSDPAGVGTEAFF	TRBV2
CASSLVAGSTDTQYF	TRBV7-2
CASSPPDGQNTEAFF	TRBV2
CASSRTGNGYTF	TRBV14
CASSQGGLGGYTDTQYF	TRBV3-1/TRBV3-2
CASSLGLAGGYEQYF	TRBV10-1
CATSRDADRTYEQYF	TRBV15
CASSAPDRVYEQYF	TRBV6-6
CASSLTGIYNEQFF	TRBV7-8
CASSGGQYYGYTF	TRBV12-3/TRBV12-4